The rows below give T cell receptor beta chains drawn from one sample of a study of T cells after yellow fever vaccination. TCRdb processed the 5' RACE reads anew with MiXCR; each CDR3 protein has one entry. The table includes about 500,000 distinct CDR3 sequences, about a sixth detected once. This sample comprised PBMCs, obtained about 5 days after the first yellow fever vaccination. The source of these receptors is a man between 18 and 35 years old who received the YFV17D yellow fever vaccine. Both conserved end residues are part of each CDR3. Fields, in order: D gene, clone size, CDR3 length, J gene, V gene, CDR3 protein, CDR3 DNA. D genes are given only for firm matches. Some rows mark clone size as missing; the rest say once, few, many or name a class of expanded clone.

d_gene: TRBD1
abundance: -
len: 16
j_gene: TRBJ2-7
v_gene: TRBV18
CDR3aa: CASSQGRQGVTYEQYF
CDR3nt: TGTGCCAGCTCACAGGGAAGACAGGGAGTAACCTACGAGCAGTACTTC

d_gene: -
abundance: -
len: 17
j_gene: TRBJ1-6
v_gene: TRBV7-2
CDR3aa: CASSLGTSSSYNSPLHF
CDR3nt: TGTGCCAGCAGCCTCGGGACTTCCAGCTCCTATAATTCACCCCTCCACTTT

d_gene: -
abundance: -
len: 14
j_gene: TRBJ1-1
v_gene: TRBV4-3
CDR3aa: CASSLGPGGTEAFF
CDR3nt: TGCGCCAGCAGCCTCGGACCGGGGGGCACTGAAGCTTTCTTT

d_gene: TRBD1
abundance: -
len: 17
j_gene: TRBJ2-1
v_gene: TRBV24-1
CDR3aa: CATSEPGQGRGRVEQFF
CDR3nt: TGTGCCACCAGTGAACCAGGACAGGGAAGAGGACGCGTTGAGCAGTTCTTC

d_gene: TRBD1
abundance: few
len: 15
j_gene: TRBJ1-1
v_gene: TRBV7-9
CDR3aa: CASSLAQGVNTEAFF
CDR3nt: TGTGCCAGCAGCTTAGCCCAGGGGGTGAACACTGAAGCTTTCTTT

d_gene: -
abundance: -
len: 9
j_gene: TRBJ2-7
v_gene: TRBV5-1
CDR3aa: CATRYEQYF
CDR3nt: TGCGCCACCCGTTACGAGCAGTACTTC

d_gene: TRBD1
abundance: few
len: 15
j_gene: TRBJ1-2
v_gene: TRBV12-3/TRBV12-4
CDR3aa: CASSLYRQGLAAYTF
CDR3nt: TGTGCCAGCAGTTTATATCGACAGGGATTGGCCGCCTACACCTTC

d_gene: TRBD1
abundance: few
len: 14
j_gene: TRBJ2-5
v_gene: TRBV18
CDR3aa: CASSRDRGVKTQYF
CDR3nt: TGTGCCAGCTCAAGGGACAGGGGAGTGAAGACCCAGTACTTC

d_gene: -
abundance: -
len: 14
j_gene: TRBJ2-1
v_gene: TRBV6-1
CDR3aa: CASSEFSSYNEQFF
CDR3nt: TGTGCCAGCAGTGAATTTAGCTCCTACAATGAGCAGTTCTTC

d_gene: -
abundance: once
len: 16
j_gene: TRBJ2-2
v_gene: TRBV9
CDR3aa: CASSAIPGRNTGELFF
CDR3nt: TGTGCCAGCAGCGCGATACCGGGACGGAACACCGGGGAGCTGTTTTTT

d_gene: -
abundance: -
len: 15
j_gene: TRBJ1-1
v_gene: TRBV3-1
CDR3aa: CASSQGWVQNTEAFF
CDR3nt: TGTGCCAGCAGCCAAGGCTGGGTACAGAACACTGAAGCTTTCTTT

d_gene: TRBD1
abundance: -
len: 15
j_gene: TRBJ2-1
v_gene: TRBV7-2
CDR3aa: CASSFLSGTGNEQFF
CDR3nt: TGTGCCAGCAGCTTTTTATCCGGGACAGGAAATGAGCAGTTCTTC

d_gene: -
abundance: few
len: 14
j_gene: TRBJ1-1
v_gene: TRBV7-2
CDR3aa: CASSRTTVRTEAFF
CDR3nt: TGTGCCAGCAGCCGTACAACAGTGCGGACTGAAGCTTTCTTT

d_gene: TRBD2
abundance: few
len: 16
j_gene: TRBJ2-3
v_gene: TRBV3-1
CDR3aa: CASSLPSGGTTDTQYF
CDR3nt: TGTGCCAGCAGCCTTCCTAGCGGGGGGACGACAGATACGCAGTATTTT

d_gene: -
abundance: -
len: 14
j_gene: TRBJ2-7
v_gene: TRBV9
CDR3aa: CASSVGLGGYEQYF
CDR3nt: TGTGCCAGCAGCGTAGGCCTCGGGGGTTACGAGCAGTACTTC

d_gene: -
abundance: few
len: 11
j_gene: TRBJ1-1
v_gene: TRBV11-3
CDR3aa: CASSSGQEAFF
CDR3nt: TGTGCCAGCAGCTCAGGACAGGAAGCTTTCTTT

d_gene: -
abundance: -
len: 14
j_gene: TRBJ1-4
v_gene: TRBV12-3/TRBV12-4
CDR3aa: CASRPGTTNEKLFF
CDR3nt: TGTGCCAGTCGCCCCGGGACAACTAATGAAAAACTGTTTTTT

d_gene: TRBD1
abundance: -
len: 15
j_gene: TRBJ2-1
v_gene: TRBV7-2
CDR3aa: CASTHRGPSYNEQFF
CDR3nt: TGTGCCAGCACCCACAGGGGTCCCTCCTACAATGAGCAGTTCTTC

d_gene: TRBD1
abundance: -
len: 14
j_gene: TRBJ2-1
v_gene: TRBV24-1
CDR3aa: CATSGDRGNNEQFF
CDR3nt: TGTGCCACCAGTGGGGACAGGGGAAACAATGAGCAGTTCTTC

d_gene: -
abundance: few
len: 13
j_gene: TRBJ1-2
v_gene: TRBV10-3
CDR3aa: CAIRSAANYGYTF
CDR3nt: TGTGCCATCAGAAGTGCAGCTAACTATGGCTACACCTTC

d_gene: -
abundance: -
len: 16
j_gene: TRBJ2-5
v_gene: TRBV5-1
CDR3aa: CASTPGSGGPQETQYF
CDR3nt: TGCGCCAGCACCCCGGGCTCAGGGGGGCCTCAAGAGACCCAGTACTTC

d_gene: -
abundance: -
len: 17
j_gene: TRBJ1-1
v_gene: TRBV3-1
CDR3aa: CASSQGSPLHKNTEAFF
CDR3nt: TGTGCCAGCAGCCAAGGCAGTCCCCTCCATAAGAACACTGAAGCTTTCTTT

d_gene: -
abundance: few
len: 15
j_gene: TRBJ1-5
v_gene: TRBV4-2
CDR3aa: CASSQEEGTHQPQHF
CDR3nt: TGTGCCAGCAGCCAAGAAGAGGGGACTCATCAGCCCCAGCATTTT

d_gene: TRBD2
abundance: many
len: 15
j_gene: TRBJ2-5
v_gene: TRBV2
CDR3aa: CASSGTSGGPETQYF
CDR3nt: TGTGCCAGCAGTGGGACTAGCGGGGGCCCCGAGACCCAGTACTTC

d_gene: -
abundance: -
len: 14
j_gene: TRBJ2-1
v_gene: TRBV20-1
CDR3aa: CSARDAPSYNEQFF
CDR3nt: TGCAGTGCTAGAGATGCTCCTTCCTACAATGAGCAGTTCTTC

d_gene: TRBD1
abundance: -
len: 14
j_gene: TRBJ1-1
v_gene: TRBV19
CDR3aa: CASTDRGRGTEAFF
CDR3nt: TGTGCCAGTACCGACAGGGGGAGGGGCACTGAAGCTTTCTTT

d_gene: TRBD1
abundance: -
len: 18
j_gene: TRBJ2-1
v_gene: TRBV5-1
CDR3aa: CASSYTSSRQGLGNEQFF
CDR3nt: TGCGCCAGCAGCTACACCTCGAGTCGACAGGGTTTGGGCAATGAGCAGTTCTTC

d_gene: -
abundance: few
len: 14
j_gene: TRBJ1-1
v_gene: TRBV7-9
CDR3aa: CASSLDSRGTEAFF
CDR3nt: TGTGCCAGCAGCTTAGACAGCAGGGGCACTGAAGCTTTCTTT

d_gene: TRBD2
abundance: few
len: 19
j_gene: TRBJ2-7
v_gene: TRBV20-1
CDR3aa: CSASGLAGGNLLRIYEQYF
CDR3nt: TGCAGTGCTAGTGGGCTAGCGGGGGGTAACCTACTGCGAATTTACGAGCAGTACTTC

d_gene: -
abundance: -
len: 14
j_gene: TRBJ2-1
v_gene: TRBV6-2/TRBV6-3
CDR3aa: CASSYGGTQNEQFF
CDR3nt: TGTGCCAGCAGTTACGGGGGGACACAAAATGAGCAGTTCTTC